This record covers a single TCR beta chain. These data belong to a study of blood T cell repertoires in COVID-19. Individuals aged about 18 to 90 years were recruited from 24 US areas. Cohorts were based on clinical histories the participants reported. The table came from immunoSEQ multiplex PCR; TCRdb's copy has only in-frame clones and leaves some out. The table shows hundreds of thousands of clones, with around 90% occurring only once. Germline trimming cut 2 bases from V and 5 bases from J; bases unmatched to any gene: 4. This CDR3 region has 16 residues. The germline CDR1 and CDR2 sequences are MNHEY and SVGEGT.

This TCR was sampled from a young woman with acute COVID-19. The sequenced material came from PBMCs or T cells enriched from blood (not recorded which). This rearrangement joins TRBV6-2 or TRBV6-3 to TRBJ2-1; 12 nucleotides align to TRBD2. The CDR3 loop is CASSYDLAGGDNEQFF. Written as DNA, the CDR3 is TGTGCCAGCAGTTACGATCTAGCGGGAGGGGACAATGAGCAGTTCTTC.